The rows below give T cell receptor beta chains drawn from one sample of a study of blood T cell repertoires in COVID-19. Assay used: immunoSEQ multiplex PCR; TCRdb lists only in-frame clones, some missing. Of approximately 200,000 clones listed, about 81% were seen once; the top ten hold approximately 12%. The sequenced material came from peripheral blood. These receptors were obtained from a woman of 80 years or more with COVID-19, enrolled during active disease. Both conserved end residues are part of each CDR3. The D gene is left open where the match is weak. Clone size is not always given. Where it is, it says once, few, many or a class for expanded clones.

TGTGCCAGCAGCTTAGGGGGGGCAAGAACTAACTATGGCTACACCTTC,CASSLGGARTNYGYTF,NA,once,TRBJ1-2,TRBV5-5
TGTGCCATCAGCCTCAGGGGGCGTGGCACCGGGGAGCTGTTTTTT,CAISLRGRGTGELFF,TRBD1,NA,TRBJ2-2,TRBV10-3
TGTGCCAGCGAACAGACGAACACCGGGGAGCTGTTTTTT,CASEQTNTGELFF,NA,NA,TRBJ2-2,TRBV12-3/TRBV12-4
TGTGCCAGCAGTTTAGATCTTTACTATGGGACAGATACGCAGTATTTT,CASSLDLYYGTDTQYF,NA,NA,TRBJ2-3,TRBV27
TGTGCCAGCAGCCGCAACCGACAGCGGGCCTACGAGCAGTACTTC,CASSRNRQRAYEQYF,NA,NA,TRBJ2-7,TRBV3-1/TRBV3-2
TGTGCCGGCTCCTTTGAGGGATATGGGGACTATGGCTACACCTTC,CAGSFEGYGDYGYTF,NA,NA,TRBJ1-2,TRBV6-5
TGCGCCAGCAGCCATGGACAGGTTAACACTGAAGCTTTCTTT,CASSHGQVNTEAFF,TRBD1,few,TRBJ1-1,TRBV4-1
TGTGCCAGTACCCGGGACATCGATGAAAAACTGTTTTTT,CASTRDIDEKLFF,NA,NA,TRBJ1-4,TRBV19
TGTGCCAGCAGTGAAGCTTCCAGGGGCCAGTACTTC,CASSEASRGQYF,NA,once,TRBJ2-5,TRBV6-1
TGCGCCAACGACAGGGATAATGAAAAACTGTTTTTT,CANDRDNEKLFF,TRBD1,NA,TRBJ1-4,TRBV10-2
TGTGCCAGCAGTCGCGGGGGCCCGTCCTACAATGAGCAGTTCTTC,CASSRGGPSYNEQFF,NA,once,TRBJ2-1,TRBV28
TGCGCCAGCAGTCCAGGGGGGATCCCCGTGAACACTGAAGCTTTCTTT,CASSPGGIPVNTEAFF,TRBD1,NA,TRBJ1-1,TRBV10-2
TGTGCCACCAGTGATACTAGCGGGAGTCGGACAGATACGCAGTATTTT,CATSDTSGSRTDTQYF,TRBD2,NA,TRBJ2-3,TRBV24-1
TGTGCCAGCAGCCAAGTAGACAGCTATGGCTACACCTTC,CASSQVDSYGYTF,NA,few,TRBJ1-2,TRBV14
TGTGCCAGCAGTTTAAACGGCGGGGGGGAGCAGTACTTC,CASSLNGGGEQYF,TRBD2,few,TRBJ2-7,TRBV27
TGTGCCAGCAGCTCGGGGGGCGGGAACACCGGGGAGCTGTTTTTT,CASSSGGGNTGELFF,NA,NA,TRBJ2-2,TRBV5-4
TGCGCCAGCAGCTTGGACGGGACAGGCCCCACCTACTATGGCTACACCTTC,CASSLDGTGPTYYGYTF,TRBD1,many,TRBJ1-2,TRBV5-1
TGCGCCAGCAGCAACTCTGACAGGGAGCAGTTCTTC,CASSNSDREQFF,NA,NA,TRBJ2-1,TRBV5-1
TGTGCCAGCAGATCAGGGCCTTCCTACGAGCAGTACTTC,CASRSGPSYEQYF,NA,few,TRBJ2-7,TRBV7-2
TGTGCCAGCAGTCCCAGTAGGGGCACCGGGGAGCTGTTTTTT,CASSPSRGTGELFF,NA,NA,TRBJ2-2,TRBV6-6
TGTGCCAGCAGCCAGCGGGGGCAAAATGGCTACACCTTC,CASSQRGQNGYTF,NA,NA,TRBJ1-2,TRBV4-2
TGTGCCAGCAGCTTGGACCTGGGGGCTACGTGGTCACCCCTCCACTTT,CASSLDLGATWSPLHF,NA,once,TRBJ1-6,TRBV7-3
TGTGCCAGCAGTTACGTCCCGGGGATGGGGAACGAGCAGTACTTC,CASSYVPGMGNEQYF,NA,NA,TRBJ2-7,TRBV6-5
TGTGCCAGCAATCTAGGACCGGGACAGGAAGCTTTCTTT,CASNLGPGQEAFF,TRBD1,NA,TRBJ1-1,TRBV2
TGTGCCAGCAGCCTGAGACAGGTATCTGGCTACACCTTC,CASSLRQVSGYTF,NA,NA,TRBJ1-2,TRBV11-2
TGTGCCAGCAGCCCTCAACGGAGGAGGGGCTATGGCTACACCTTC,CASSPQRRRGYGYTF,NA,NA,TRBJ1-2,TRBV5-6
TGTGCCAGCAGCCAAATCGGGGTGACCTATAATTCACCCCTCCACTTT,CASSQIGVTYNSPLHF,NA,NA,TRBJ1-6,TRBV3-1/TRBV3-2
TGTGCCAGTAGTATTTATGGGACTAGCTTCTACAATGAGCAGTTCTTC,CASSIYGTSFYNEQFF,TRBD2,NA,TRBJ2-1,TRBV19
TGTGCCATCAGTGAGGACAGGGGTAATGAAAAACTGTTTTTT,CAISEDRGNEKLFF,TRBD1,once,TRBJ1-4,TRBV10-3
TGTGCCAGCAGCCACGGCGGGTGGCGGAACACTGAAGCTTTCTTT,CASSHGGWRNTEAFF,NA,NA,TRBJ1-1,TRBV11-3
TGTGCCAGCAGCGTAGAACAGGGAGGGCGGGAGACCCAGTACTTC,CASSVEQGGRETQYF,NA,NA,TRBJ2-5,TRBV9
TGTGCCAGCAGCCAAGATTGGCAGGGGGCCAGGAGGGAGCTGTTTTTT,CASSQDWQGARRELFF,TRBD1,NA,TRBJ2-2,TRBV4-2
TGTGCCAGCAGTCCGACTCCCGGGTCCTCTTATGGCTACACCTTC,CASSPTPGSSYGYTF,NA,NA,TRBJ1-2,TRBV6-2/TRBV6-3
TGTGCCAGCAGTCCACTAGCGGGGGGGTCAAATGAGCAGTTCTTC,CASSPLAGGSNEQFF,TRBD2,NA,TRBJ2-1,TRBV2
TGTGCCAGCAGTTTAAATATCTACGAGCAGTACTTC,CASSLNIYEQYF,NA,NA,TRBJ2-7,TRBV6-1
TGTGCCAGCTCACCACCGGCAGGGCAACGCTACACCTTC,CASSPPAGQRYTF,NA,NA,TRBJ1-2,TRBV18
TGTGCCAGCAGTGCTTCGACAGGGGCTGGTAACTATGGCTACACCTTC,CASSASTGAGNYGYTF,TRBD1,few,TRBJ1-2,TRBV27
TGTGCCAGCAGCCAAGATCCGAGGGGGGGAGCAGATACGCAGTATTTT,CASSQDPRGGADTQYF,NA,NA,TRBJ2-3,TRBV4-2
TGTGCCAGTAGTAGCACTACTAGCGGCATCTACTACGAGCAGTACTTC,CASSSTTSGIYYEQYF,TRBD2,NA,TRBJ2-7,TRBV19
TGTGCCAGCAGTCTTTTGGGGAGGTCTGAAGCTTTCTTT,CASSLLGRSEAFF,NA,NA,TRBJ1-1,TRBV28
TGTGCCAGCAACCTGTATTGGGACAGGGTACTTTTAGGGAACATTCAGTACTTC,CASNLYWDRVLLGNIQYF,TRBD1,NA,TRBJ2-4,TRBV2
TGTGCCAGCAGCTTAGGACTAGCGGGGGGCCTCCAAGAGACCCAGTACTTC,CASSLGLAGGLQETQYF,TRBD2,NA,TRBJ2-5,TRBV13
TGTGCCAGTAGTATGATGCGGGGCTACGAGCAGTACTTC,CASSMMRGYEQYF,NA,NA,TRBJ2-7,TRBV19
TGTGCCAGCAGTTACTCGGAGTATGGTAACACTGAAGCTTTCTTT,CASSYSEYGNTEAFF,NA,once,TRBJ1-1,TRBV6-5
TGCGCCAGCAGCTTGGCCGGGACAAAGGATGAAAAACTGTTTTTT,CASSLAGTKDEKLFF,NA,few,TRBJ1-4,TRBV5-1
TGTGCCACCAGCAGTTTGACAGGGTCCACAGATACGCAGTATTTT,CATSSLTGSTDTQYF,TRBD1,NA,TRBJ2-3,TRBV15
TGTGCCAGCAGCTTATCGCTACGCCAAGAGACCCAGTACTTC,CASSLSLRQETQYF,NA,few,TRBJ2-5,TRBV7-9
TGTGCCAGCAGGGGACAGGGCGAAAACACCATATATTTT,CASRGQGENTIYF,TRBD1,NA,TRBJ1-3,TRBV6-5
TGTGCCTGGAGTGGACAGGGAAATTCACCCCTCCACTTT,CAWSGQGNSPLHF,TRBD1,NA,TRBJ1-6,TRBV30
TGTGCCAGCAGCCATCCGGGGGTACTTACGGAGCAGTACTTC,CASSHPGVLTEQYF,NA,NA,TRBJ2-7,TRBV4-2
TGTGCCAGCAGTACCTCGGACAGGGCGTGGGAGCAGTACTTC,CASSTSDRAWEQYF,TRBD1,NA,TRBJ2-7,TRBV6-2/TRBV6-3
TGTGCCAGCAGGACTAGCGGGAGCTCCTACAATGAGCAGTTCTTC,CASRTSGSSYNEQFF,TRBD2,NA,TRBJ2-1,TRBV2
TGTGCCCGCAAGAATAAAACACCCCGGGGGACTGAAGCTTTCTTT,CARKNKTPRGTEAFF,NA,NA,TRBJ1-1,TRBV30